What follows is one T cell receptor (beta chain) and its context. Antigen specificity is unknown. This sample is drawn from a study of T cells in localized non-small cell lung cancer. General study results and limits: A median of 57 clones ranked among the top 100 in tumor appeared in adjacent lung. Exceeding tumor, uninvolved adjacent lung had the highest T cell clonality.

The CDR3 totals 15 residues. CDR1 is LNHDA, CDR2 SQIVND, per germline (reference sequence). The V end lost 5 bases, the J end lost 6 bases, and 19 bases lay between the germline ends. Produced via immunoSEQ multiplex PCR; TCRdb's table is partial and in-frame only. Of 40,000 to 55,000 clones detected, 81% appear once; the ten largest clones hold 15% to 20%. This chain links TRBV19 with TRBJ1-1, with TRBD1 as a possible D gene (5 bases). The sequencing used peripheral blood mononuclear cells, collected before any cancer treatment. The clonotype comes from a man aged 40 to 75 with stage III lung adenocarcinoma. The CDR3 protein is CASSSILGGTPEAFF. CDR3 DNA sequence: TGTGCCAGTAGTTCGATACTAGGAGGGACTCCTGAAGCTTTCTTT.